This T cell receptor (beta chain) is from a study of T cell repertoires in cytomegalovirus infection (dated by TCRdb to the late 2010s). The study in broad terms: The peptide stimulations were aimed at well-studied HLA-B-restricted epitopes as well as recently identified HLA-C-restricted CMV epitopes, whose presentation resists viral immunomodulation. The HLA type of each donor mattered for the analysis, because public TCR beta signatures pointed to carriage of CMV infection along with the matching HLA type. Findings and caveats that apply to the study as a whole: Carriers of CMV infection plus the relevant HLA type were discriminated by the cumulative frequency of public TCR beta family members in the study cohort and in an independent roughly 400-donor cohort. The ex vivo response was dominated by HLA-C-restricted CMV-specific TCR beta clonotypes, which also provided the single most frequent clonotype in two of eight donors.

As to this clonotype: No cognate antigen has been identified for it. Nothing much larger sits one base from this clone, and base qualities are not available.

The sequencing machine was an Illumina HiSeq 1500. Through fastp at Q25 and MiXCR, TCRdb rebuilt clones from the public reads, retaining in-frame beta chains. Each record represents a unique CDR3 protein, reported with the most common genes and DNA among its rows. This sample has about 350,000 distinct CDR3 sequences in its table, and about 35% of those were observed once. The ten largest make up approximately 13% of the sample. The label giving this sample's treatment or condition can be read as: in vitro stimulation with specific CMV peptide epitopes to enrich CMV-specific T cells. This receptor was identified in a human donor in good health (CMV status not recorded). Some clones in this sample may be carry-over from other donors' samples. The specimen comprised cultured PBMCs, sampled from culture after CMV antigen stimulation.

The DNA is as follows: TGCAGTGCCCCACGACTAGCGGGAGGCTACGAGCAGTACTTC. Its product reads: CSAPRLAGGYEQYF. The sequence joins TRBV20-1 to TRBJ2-7; TRBD2 agrees with 13 junctional bases. The CDR3 goes from the cysteine to the phenylalanine over 14 residues. The kept DNA is CDR3 alone, 42 bases in frame from the first base. CDR1 and CDR2 (DFQATT, SNEGSKA) derive from the germline V gene (reference sequence). Germline trimming amounts to 6 bases on V and 3 bases on J, with 5 as the count of junction bases outside the gene matches.